The clone carrying this TCR beta chain was seen at least ten times. TCRdb re-called the 5' RACE reads through MiXCR, storing one row per CDR3 protein. The repertoire holds around 50,000 distinct CDR3 sequences, with 7.7% as singletons. The sample belongs to a study of early T cells in non-severe SARS-CoV-2 infection. The sequence was collected from an adult who was a healthcare worker with PCR-confirmed SARS-CoV-2 infection or an uninfected control (not recorded which). The source material was whole blood.

The CDR3 here is CASSLSFVQGYGYTF. The CDR3 region has the DNA TGTGCCAGCAGTTTATCTTTCGTCCAGGGCTATGGCTACACCTTC. The chain has TRBV28 and TRBJ1-2; weak D call: TRBD1 (5 bases). Trimming shortened V by 1 base and J by 4 bases, and 13 bases separated the two germline ends. The CDR3 runs to 15 residues. Germline CDR1 MDHEN, CDR2 SYDVKM.